This note documents a single T cell receptor beta chain sequence. Produced via immunoSEQ multiplex PCR; TCRdb's table is partial and in-frame only. The sample holds around 140,000 clones; around nine tenths are singletons and the top ten take more than 2%. The data originate from a study of blood T cell repertoires in COVID-19. Study as a whole: Nucleic acid was either cDNA or gDNA, and it came from T cells, B-cell-depleted T cells, or PBMCs.

The CDR3 is 15 amino acids. In germline, CDR1 is LGHNA, CDR2 YSLEER. Trimming took off 5 bases at V and 0 bases at J, with 14 bases between the two ends. The J gene is TRBJ2-7, the V gene TRBV4-3; D perhaps matches TRBD2 (6 bases). The clonotype was recovered from a man aged 65 to 79 with active COVID-19. The sequenced material came from peripheral blood. CDR3 DNA sequence: TGCGCCAGCAGCGAATCCGGGACTGCCTCCTACGAGCAGTACTTC. Protein product: CASSESGTASYEQYF.